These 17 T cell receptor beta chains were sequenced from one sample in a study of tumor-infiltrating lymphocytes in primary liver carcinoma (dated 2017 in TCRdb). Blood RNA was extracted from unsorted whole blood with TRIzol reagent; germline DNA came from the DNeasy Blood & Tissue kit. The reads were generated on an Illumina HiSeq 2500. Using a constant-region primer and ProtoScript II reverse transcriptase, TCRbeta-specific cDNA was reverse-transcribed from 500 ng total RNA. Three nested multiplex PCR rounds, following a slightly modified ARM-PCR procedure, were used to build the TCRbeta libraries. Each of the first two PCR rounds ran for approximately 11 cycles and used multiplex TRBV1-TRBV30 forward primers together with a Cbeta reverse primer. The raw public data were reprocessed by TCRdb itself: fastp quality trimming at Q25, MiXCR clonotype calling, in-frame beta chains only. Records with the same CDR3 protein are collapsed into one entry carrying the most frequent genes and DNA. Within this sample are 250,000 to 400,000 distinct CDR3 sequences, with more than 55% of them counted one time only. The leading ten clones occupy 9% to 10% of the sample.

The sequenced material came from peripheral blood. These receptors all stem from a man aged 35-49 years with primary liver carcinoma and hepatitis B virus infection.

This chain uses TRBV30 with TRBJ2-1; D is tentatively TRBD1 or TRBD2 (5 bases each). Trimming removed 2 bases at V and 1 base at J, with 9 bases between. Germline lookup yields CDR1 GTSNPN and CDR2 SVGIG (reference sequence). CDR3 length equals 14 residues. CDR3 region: CAWSRGPSYNEQFF. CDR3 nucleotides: TGTGCCTGGAGTCGGGGCCCGTCCTACAATGAGCAGTTCTTC.

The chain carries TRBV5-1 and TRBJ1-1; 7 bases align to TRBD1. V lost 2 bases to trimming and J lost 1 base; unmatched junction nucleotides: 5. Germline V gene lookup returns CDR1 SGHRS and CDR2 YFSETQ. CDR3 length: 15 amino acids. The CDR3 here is CASSFTGQRNTEAFF. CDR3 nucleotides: TGCGCCAGCAGCTTTACGGGACAGCGGAACACTGAAGCTTTCTTT.

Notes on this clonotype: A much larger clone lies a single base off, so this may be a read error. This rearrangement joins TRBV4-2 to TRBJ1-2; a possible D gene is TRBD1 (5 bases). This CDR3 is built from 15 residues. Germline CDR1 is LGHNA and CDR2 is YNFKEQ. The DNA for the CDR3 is TGTGCCAGCAGCCAAGAGGTCGACAGCAACTATAGCTACACCTTC. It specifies CASSQEVDSNYSYTF.

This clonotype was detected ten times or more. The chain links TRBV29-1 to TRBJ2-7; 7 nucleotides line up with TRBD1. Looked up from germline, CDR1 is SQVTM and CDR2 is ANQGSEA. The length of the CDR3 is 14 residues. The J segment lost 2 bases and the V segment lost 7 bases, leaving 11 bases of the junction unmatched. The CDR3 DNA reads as TGCAGCGCCCTTATCCGGGACAGCCCCTACGAGCAGTACTTC. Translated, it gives CSALIRDSPYEQYF.

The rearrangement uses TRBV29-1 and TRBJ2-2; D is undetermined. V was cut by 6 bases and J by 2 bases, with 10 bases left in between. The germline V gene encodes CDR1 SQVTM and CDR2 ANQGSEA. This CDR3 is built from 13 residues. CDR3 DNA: TGCAGCGTACGTCAGTGTAACACCGGGGAGCTGTTTTTT. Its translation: CSVRQCNTGELFF.

The CDR3 region is CASTQAGADYGYTF. The CDR3, as DNA: TGTGCCAGCACCCAGGCGGGAGCCGATTATGGCTACACCTTC. J is TRBJ1-2 and V is TRBV6-6; D is uncertain. Germline CDR1 and CDR2: MNHNY and SVGAGI (reference sequence). CDR3 length: 14 residues. Trimming removed 7 bases from V and 5 bases from J, with 17 bases in between.

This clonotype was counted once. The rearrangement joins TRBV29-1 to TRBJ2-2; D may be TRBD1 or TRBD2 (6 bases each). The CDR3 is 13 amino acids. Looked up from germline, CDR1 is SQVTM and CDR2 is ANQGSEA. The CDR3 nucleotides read TGCGCAGGAGGGACAAGGTTCACCGGGGAGCTGTTTTTT. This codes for CAGGTRFTGELFF.

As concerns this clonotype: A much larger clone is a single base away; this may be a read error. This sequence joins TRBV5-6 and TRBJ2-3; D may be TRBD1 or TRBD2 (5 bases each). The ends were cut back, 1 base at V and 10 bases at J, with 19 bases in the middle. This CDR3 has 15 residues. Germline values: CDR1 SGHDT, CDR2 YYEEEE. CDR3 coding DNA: TGTGCCAGCAGCTTGCGCCGGGGCCACGGGGATGCGCAGTATTTT. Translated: CASSLRRGHGDAQYF.

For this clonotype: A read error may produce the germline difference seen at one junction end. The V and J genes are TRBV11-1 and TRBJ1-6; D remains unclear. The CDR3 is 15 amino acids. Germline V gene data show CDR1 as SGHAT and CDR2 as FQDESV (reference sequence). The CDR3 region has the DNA TGTGCCAGCAGCTTACCGACGGGATCCAATTCACCCCTCCTCTTT. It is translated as CASSLPTGSNSPLLF.

The CDR3 sequence is CASSLTGDNNEQFF. The CDR3 nucleotides read TGCGCCAGCAGCTTAACAGGGGACAACAATGAGCAGTTCTTC. The V and J genes are TRBV5-1 and TRBJ2-1; 7 bases match TRBD1. The germline gives CDR1 SGHRS, CDR2 YFSETQ. The CDR3 extends over 14 amino acids. Trimming cost V 2 bases and J 5 bases; bases outside gene matches: 4. The variable domain in full, completed from reference TRBV5-1 and TRBJ2-1, reads KAGVTQTPRYLIKTRGQQVTLSCSPISGHRSVSWYQQTPGQGLQFLFEYFSETQRNKGNFPGRFSGRQFSNSRSEMNVSTLELGDSALYLCASSLTGDNNEQFFGPGTRLTVL.

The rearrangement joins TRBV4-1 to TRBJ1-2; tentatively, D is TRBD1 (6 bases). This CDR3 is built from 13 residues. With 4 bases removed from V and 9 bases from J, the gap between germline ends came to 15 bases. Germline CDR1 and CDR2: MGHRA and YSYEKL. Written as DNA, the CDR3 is TGCGCCAGCAGCCCAGGGGACCAGAACAGCTACACCTTC. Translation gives CASSPGDQNSYTF.

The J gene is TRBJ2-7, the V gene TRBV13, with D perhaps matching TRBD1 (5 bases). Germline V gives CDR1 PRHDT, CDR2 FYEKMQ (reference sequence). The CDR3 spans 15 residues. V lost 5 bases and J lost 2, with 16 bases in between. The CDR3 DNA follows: TGTGCCAGCAGCCAGACCATTGGGGCCACCTACGAGCAGTACTTC. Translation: CASSQTIGATYEQYF.

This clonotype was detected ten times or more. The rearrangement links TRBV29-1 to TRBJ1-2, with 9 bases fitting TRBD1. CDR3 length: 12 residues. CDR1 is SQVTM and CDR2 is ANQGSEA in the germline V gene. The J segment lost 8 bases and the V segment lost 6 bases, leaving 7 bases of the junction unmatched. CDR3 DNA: TGCAGCGTCCCCGGGACAGGGTTCGGCTACACCTTC. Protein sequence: CSVPGTGFGYTF.

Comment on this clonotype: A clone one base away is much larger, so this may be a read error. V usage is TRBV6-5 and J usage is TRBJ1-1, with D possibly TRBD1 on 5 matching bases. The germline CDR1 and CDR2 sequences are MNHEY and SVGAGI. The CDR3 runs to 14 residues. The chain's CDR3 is CASSYSGVNTEALF. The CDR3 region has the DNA TGTGCCAGCAGTTACTCAGGGGTGAACACTGAAGCTCTCTTT.

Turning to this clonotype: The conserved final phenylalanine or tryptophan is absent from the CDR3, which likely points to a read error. Written as DNA, the CDR3 is TGTGCCAGCAGCCCAGGATTAGAAGTCCTCTCCTACGGGCAGTACTTA. Amino acid sequence: CASSPGLEVLSYGQYL. V and J are TRBV11-1 and TRBJ2-7; no clear D gene. The CDR3 contains 16 residues. The V gene's germline CDR1 is SGHAT and CDR2 FQDESV (reference sequence).

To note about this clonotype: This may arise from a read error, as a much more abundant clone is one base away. The CDR3: CASSYPDTLYF. As DNA, the CDR3 is TGTGCCAGCAGTTACCCAGATACGCTGTATTTT. The chain has TRBV6-2 or TRBV6-3 and TRBJ2-3; D gene ambiguous. CDR1 is MNHEY, CDR2 SVGEGT, per germline. The CDR3 consists of 11 residues.

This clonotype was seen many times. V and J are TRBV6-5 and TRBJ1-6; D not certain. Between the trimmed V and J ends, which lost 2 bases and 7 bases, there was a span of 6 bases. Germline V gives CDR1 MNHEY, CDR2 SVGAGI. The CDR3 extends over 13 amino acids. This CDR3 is CASSYVNNSPLHF. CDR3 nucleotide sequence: TGTGCCAGCAGTTACGTCAACAATTCACCCCTCCACTTT.